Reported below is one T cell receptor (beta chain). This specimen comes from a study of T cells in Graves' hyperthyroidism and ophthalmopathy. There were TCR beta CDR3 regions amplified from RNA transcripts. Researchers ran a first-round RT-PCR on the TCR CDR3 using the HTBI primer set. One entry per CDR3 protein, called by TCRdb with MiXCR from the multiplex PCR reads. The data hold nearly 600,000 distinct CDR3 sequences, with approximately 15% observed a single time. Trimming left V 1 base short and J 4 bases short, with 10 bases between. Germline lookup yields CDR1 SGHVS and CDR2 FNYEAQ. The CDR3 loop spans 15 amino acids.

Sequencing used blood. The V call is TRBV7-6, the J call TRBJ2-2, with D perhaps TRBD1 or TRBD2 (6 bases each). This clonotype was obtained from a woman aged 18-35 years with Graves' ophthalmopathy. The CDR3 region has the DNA TGTGCCAGCAGCTTAGTTCGGGGGCCCACCGGGGAGCTGTTTTTT. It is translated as CASSLVRGPTGELFF. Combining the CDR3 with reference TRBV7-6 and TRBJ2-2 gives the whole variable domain GAGVSQSPRYKVTKRGQDVALRCDPISGHVSLYWYRQALGQGPEFLTYFNYEAQQDKSGLPNDRFSAERPEGSISTLTIQRTEQRDSAMYRCASSLVRGPTGELFFGEGSRLTVL.